A selection of T cell receptor beta chains follows, all from one sample in a study of blood T cell repertoires in COVID-19. Produced via immunoSEQ multiplex PCR; TCRdb's table is partial and in-frame only. Of about half a million clones detected, approximately 85% appear once; the ten largest clones hold about 3.2%. Sequencing input: peripheral blood. The receptors were sampled from a human donor in a cohort sampled during active COVID-19. Each CDR3 is given with its conserved first and last residue. Fields, in order: V gene, J gene, clone size, D gene, CDR3 protein, CDR3 DNA. A D gene is named only where the DNA matches it firmly. Where a row states a size, it is once, few, many or the class of an expanded clone; other rows omit it.

TRBV5-1	TRBJ2-7	NA	TRBD2	CASSSTSGRGYEQYF	TGCGCCAGCAGCTCCACTAGCGGGAGAGGCTACGAGCAGTACTTC
TRBV5-1	TRBJ2-1	NA	TRBD2	CASSLADGGSSYNEQFF	TGCGCCAGCAGCTTGGCCGACGGGGGGAGCTCCTACAATGAGCAGTTCTTC
TRBV28	TRBJ1-1	NA	NA	CASLSVGHGNTEAFF	TGTGCCAGCCTATCCGTGGGACACGGGAACACTGAAGCTTTCTTT
TRBV18	TRBJ2-7	few	TRBD1	CASSLGTGVIYEQYF	TGTGCCAGCTCCCTTGGGACAGGGGTCATCTACGAGCAGTACTTC
TRBV7-9	TRBJ1-5	NA	NA	CASSPTGSNQPQHF	TGTGCCAGCAGCCCGACAGGTTCTAATCAGCCCCAGCATTTT
TRBV12-5	TRBJ2-1	NA	TRBD2	CASGLAGTSSGNEQFF	TGTGCTAGTGGTTTGGCCGGGACTAGCTCGGGGAATGAGCAGTTCTTC
TRBV19	TRBJ2-7	NA	NA	CASSIGRGSYEQYF	TGTGCCAGTAGTATAGGCCGAGGGTCCTACGAGCAGTACTTC
TRBV7-2	TRBJ1-1	NA	NA	CASSSQGANTEAFF	TGTGCCAGCAGCTCCCAGGGCGCGAACACTGAAGCTTTCTTT
TRBV3-1/TRBV3-2	TRBJ2-5	NA	TRBD2	CASRPRLAGRETQYF	TGTGCCAGCAGGCCCCGACTAGCGGGAAGGGAGACCCAGTACTTC
TRBV9	TRBJ2-1	NA	TRBD2	CASSVALAGGTIGSYNEQFF	TGTGCCAGCAGCGTAGCCCTAGCGGGAGGGACGATAGGATCCTACAATGAGCAGTTCTTC
TRBV28	TRBJ1-2	NA	TRBD1	CASRKGQGNYGYTF	TGTGCCAGCAGAAAGGGACAGGGGAACTATGGCTACACCTTC
TRBV19	TRBJ2-6	NA	NA	CASSVDEGANVLTF	TGTGCCAGTAGTGTAGATGAGGGGGCCAACGTCCTGACTTTC
TRBV6-5	TRBJ1-2	NA	TRBD1	CASRETGAKVGGYTF	TGTGCCAGCAGGGAGACAGGGGCAAAGGTGGGCGGCTACACCTTC
TRBV11-2	TRBJ1-3	NA	TRBD1	CASSWTGSGNTIYF	TGTGCCAGCAGCTGGACAGGATCTGGAAACACCATATATTTT
TRBV7-2	TRBJ2-3	once	TRBD2	CASSLVSGSGDTQYF	TGTGCCAGCAGCTTAGTTAGCGGGAGTGGCGATACGCAGTATTTT
TRBV24-1	TRBJ2-7	NA	TRBD2	CATSPSGGFSYEQYF	TGTGCCACCAGCCCGTCGGGGGGGTTTTCCTACGAGCAGTACTTC
TRBV9	TRBJ2-5	NA	TRBD2	CASSAGGTSAQETQYF	TGTGCCAGCAGCGCCGGGGGGACTAGCGCCCAAGAGACCCAGTACTTC
TRBV6-2/TRBV6-3	TRBJ2-6	NA	NA	CASSSRVPGANVLTF	TGTGCCAGCAGTTCCCGGGTACCTGGGGCCAACGTCCTGACTTTC
TRBV6-5	TRBJ2-1	NA	NA	CASSYSDRSVAQFF	TGTGCCAGCAGTTACTCAGACAGGTCCGTGGCGCAGTTCTTC
TRBV28	TRBJ2-5	NA	TRBD2	CASSFGGAGETQYF	TGTGCCAGCAGTTTTGGGGGAGCGGGGGAGACCCAGTACTTC
TRBV19	TRBJ1-4	once	TRBD1	CASTPDRGEISNEKLFF	TGTGCCAGTACCCCCGACAGGGGTGAAATTTCTAATGAAAAACTGTTTTTT
TRBV18	TRBJ2-7	NA	TRBD1	CASSRPGQGWYEQYF	TGTGCCAGCTCCCGGCCGGGACAGGGATGGTACGAGCAGTACTTC
TRBV5-1	TRBJ2-1	NA	TRBD2	CASSLGGSGSLNEQFF	TGCGCCAGCAGCTTGGGGGGCAGCGGGAGTCTGAATGAGCAGTTCTTC
TRBV9	TRBJ2-3	NA	TRBD1	CASSAPTGGKDTQYF	TGTGCCAGCAGCGCTCCGACAGGGGGCAAAGATACGCAGTATTTT
TRBV30	TRBJ2-1	NA	NA	CAWSLDSSLNEQFF	TGTGCCTGGAGCCTAGATTCATCCCTTAATGAGCAGTTCTTC
TRBV27	TRBJ2-7	NA	NA	CASSLSSLQGVAYEQYF	TGTGCCAGCAGTTTATCTTCTTTACAGGGAGTCGCCTACGAGCAGTACTTC
TRBV7-2	TRBJ2-1	NA	TRBD2	CASSLVSAGDNEQFF	TGTGCCAGCAGCTTAGTCTCAGCGGGGGACAATGAGCAGTTCTTC
TRBV28	TRBJ1-2	NA	NA	CASSIDSPPNYGYTF	TGTGCCAGCTCGATAGACTCTCCACCCAACTATGGCTACACCTTC
TRBV3-1/TRBV3-2	TRBJ2-6	NA	TRBD2	CASSSLGIAGGSGANVLTF	TGTGCCAGCAGCAGCCTGGGGATAGCGGGAGGATCTGGGGCCAACGTCCTGACTTTC
TRBV6-5	TRBJ2-1	NA	NA	CASSYSLAQQKNEQFF	TGTGCCAGCAGTTACTCGTTAGCACAACAAAAAAATGAGCAGTTCTTC
TRBV2	TRBJ1-1	NA	TRBD1	CASSGTGANTEAFF	TGTGCCAGCAGTGGGACAGGGGCGAACACTGAAGCTTTCTTT
TRBV7-9	TRBJ2-5	NA	NA	CASSSKGGTFSQETQYF	TGTGCCAGCAGCTCAAAGGGAGGAACTTTTAGCCAAGAGACCCAGTACTTC
TRBV15	TRBJ2-2	NA	NA	CATSIEGGARTGELFF	TGTGCCACCAGCATTGAGGGGGGGGCGAGGACCGGGGAGCTGTTTTTT
TRBV6-5	TRBJ2-7	NA	NA	CASSYSDRSYEQYF	TGTGCCAGCAGTTATTCGGACAGATCCTACGAGCAGTACTTC
TRBV6-5	TRBJ2-7	NA	TRBD2	CASSRLAGASYEQYF	TGTGCCAGCAGTCGGCTAGCGGGTGCCTCCTACGAGCAGTACTTC
TRBV4-1	TRBJ2-7	NA	TRBD1	CASSHRGRGSSYEQYF	TGCGCCAGCAGCCATCGGGGCAGGGGGAGCTCCTACGAGCAGTACTTC
TRBV4-3	TRBJ2-7	NA	NA	CASSQDNTGSSYEQYF	TGCGCCAGCAGCCAAGATAACACAGGGAGCTCCTACGAGCAGTACTTC
TRBV3-1/TRBV3-2	TRBJ2-7	NA	NA	CASSQDQVRGRYEQYF	TGTGCCAGCAGCCAAGATCAAGTTCGGGGTAGGTACGAGCAGTACTTC
TRBV11-3	TRBJ2-3	NA	NA	CASSLEGLPTDTQYF	TGTGCCAGCAGCTTAGAAGGACTGCCCACAGATACGCAGTATTTT
TRBV12-5	TRBJ2-3	NA	TRBD1	CASGSPPGQGASIVRTDTQYF	TGTGCTAGTGGTTCACCTCCGGGACAGGGGGCGTCAATAGTAAGGACAGATACGCAGTATTTT
TRBV6-5	TRBJ1-2	NA	NA	CASSSNRVVRDGYTF	TGTGCCAGCAGTTCCAACAGGGTTGTAAGGGATGGCTACACCTTC
TRBV15	TRBJ1-4	NA	TRBD1	CATSGGGDRGWTNEKLFF	TGTGCCACCAGCGGAGGGGGGGACAGGGGCTGGACTAATGAAAAACTGTTTTTT
TRBV7-8	TRBJ2-7	once	TRBD1	CASSGRDRGYEQYF	TGTGCCAGCAGCGGCCGGGACAGGGGCTACGAGCAGTACTTC
TRBV29-1	TRBJ2-3	NA	NA	CSVEDRAGSTDTQYF	TGCAGCGTTGAAGATAGGGCGGGAAGCACAGATACGCAGTATTTT
TRBV7-2	TRBJ1-1	NA	TRBD1	CASSPEQGANTEAFF	TGTGCCAGCAGCCCAGAACAGGGGGCGAACACTGAAGCTTTCTTT
TRBV30	TRBJ2-5	NA	NA	CAWSVRSGVWETQYF	TGTGCCTGGAGTGTACGATCGGGGGTTTGGGAGACCCAGTACTTC
TRBV11-2	TRBJ2-3	NA	NA	CASSLAGATDTQYF	TGTGCCAGCAGCTTAGCGGGAGCAACAGATACGCAGTATTTT
TRBV7-2	TRBJ1-1	NA	NA	CASSLGQGQAFF	TGTGCCAGCAGCTTGGGGCAGGGGCAGGCTTTCTTT
TRBV18	TRBJ1-2	NA	TRBD1	CASSHGQGNYGYTF	TGTGCCAGCTCCCATGGACAGGGCAACTATGGCTACACCTTC
TRBV7-8	TRBJ2-2	NA	NA	CASSLENGLQLFF	TGTGCCAGCAGCTTAGAAAATGGCCTCCAGCTGTTTTTT
TRBV24-1	TRBJ2-3	once	TRBD2	CATSDLEREVTDTQYF	TGTGCCACCAGTGACTTGGAGCGGGAGGTGACAGATACGCAGTATTTT
TRBV27	TRBJ1-2	NA	NA	CASSSQGIGGYTF	TGTGCCAGCAGCTCGCAGGGAATAGGGGGCTACACCTTC
TRBV20-1	TRBJ2-3	once	TRBD2	CSASGGRGTNTQYF	TGCAGTGCTAGTGGCGGGAGAGGAACGAATACGCAGTATTTT